A selection of T cell receptor beta chains follows, all from one sample in a study of T cells in Graves' hyperthyroidism and ophthalmopathy. TCRdb re-analysed the multiplex PCR reads in MiXCR, keeping a single row per CDR3 protein. The table includes about 720,000 distinct CDR3 sequences, about a sixth detected once. Sequenced sample: blood. The receptors stem from a man aged 18 to 29 with Graves' hyperthyroidism. The CDR3 runs from the conserved cysteine through the conserved F or W. A D gene is named only where the DNA matches it firmly. Some rows have no size entry. The others give once, few or many, or a class for an expanded clone.

d_gene: .
abundance: few
j_gene: TRBJ1-5
v_gene: TRBV2
CDR3nt: TGTGCCAGCAGTGAGAGGGCAGGCGGGAGCAATCAGCCCCAGCATTTT
CDR3aa: CASSERAGGSNQPQHF

d_gene: .
abundance: .
j_gene: TRBJ2-6
v_gene: TRBV7-8
CDR3nt: TGTGCCAGCAGCCTAAAATGGTGGGGCTCTGGGGCCAACGTCCTGACTTTC
CDR3aa: CASSLKWWGSGANVLTF

d_gene: TRBD1
abundance: many
j_gene: TRBJ2-2
v_gene: TRBV30
CDR3nt: TGTGCCTGGAACAGGGGATTGACCGGGGAGCTGTTTTTT
CDR3aa: CAWNRGLTGELFF

d_gene: .
abundance: many
j_gene: TRBJ1-2
v_gene: TRBV5-6
CDR3nt: TGTGCCAGCAGCTTGGCCGCAGGCATGAACTATGGCTACACCTTC
CDR3aa: CASSLAAGMNYGYTF

d_gene: TRBD1
abundance: many
j_gene: TRBJ1-5
v_gene: TRBV20-1
CDR3nt: TGCAGTGCTAGGACAGGGGAGCTTCAGCCCCAGCATTTT
CDR3aa: CSARTGELQPQHF

d_gene: TRBD1
abundance: .
j_gene: TRBJ1-5
v_gene: TRBV20-1
CDR3nt: TGCAGTGCTAGAGCTATGGACAGGGACAATCAGCCCCAGCATTTT
CDR3aa: CSARAMDRDNQPQHF

d_gene: .
abundance: many
j_gene: TRBJ2-5
v_gene: TRBV7-8
CDR3nt: TGTGCCAGCAGCCGATCGGCGGCTCGACGGACAGAGACCCAGTACTTC
CDR3aa: CASSRSAARRTETQYF

d_gene: TRBD1
abundance: few
j_gene: TRBJ2-7
v_gene: TRBV30
CDR3nt: TGTGCCTGGACCAAACAGGGGTTCTACGAGCAGTACTTC
CDR3aa: CAWTKQGFYEQYF

d_gene: .
abundance: many
j_gene: TRBJ1-1
v_gene: TRBV28
CDR3nt: TGTGCCAGCAGTCGATACAAGAACACTGAAGCTTTCTTT
CDR3aa: CASSRYKNTEAFF

d_gene: TRBD1
abundance: many
j_gene: TRBJ2-3
v_gene: TRBV11-2
CDR3nt: TGTGCCAGCAGTCCAGGTTGGACAGGACTGAGCACAGATACGCAGTATTTT
CDR3aa: CASSPGWTGLSTDTQYF

d_gene: .
abundance: many
j_gene: TRBJ1-1
v_gene: TRBV6-1
CDR3nt: TGTGCCTGCCTACAGGGAGTTGAAGCTTTCTTT
CDR3aa: CACLQGVEAFF

d_gene: TRBD2
abundance: many
j_gene: TRBJ2-1
v_gene: TRBV28
CDR3nt: TGTGCCAGCAGGACCACTAGCGCTCCATACAATGAGCAGTTCTTC
CDR3aa: CASRTTSAPYNEQFF

d_gene: .
abundance: many
j_gene: TRBJ1-1
v_gene: TRBV7-9
CDR3nt: TGTGCCAGCAGCTTCCGTTCAGGGATGAACACTGAAGCTTTCTTT
CDR3aa: CASSFRSGMNTEAFF

d_gene: .
abundance: many
j_gene: TRBJ2-7
v_gene: TRBV27
CDR3nt: TGTGCCAGCGGGCTTGTCAGCGAGCAGTACTTC
CDR3aa: CASGLVSEQYF

d_gene: .
abundance: .
j_gene: TRBJ2-5
v_gene: TRBV30
CDR3nt: TGTGCCTGGAGTGGATCAGTGGCGTCACGGGGGCAAGAGACCCAGTACTTC
CDR3aa: CAWSGSVASRGQETQYF

d_gene: .
abundance: many
j_gene: TRBJ2-3
v_gene: TRBV3-1
CDR3nt: TGTGCCAGCAGGCCATACAGGGCGTCCACAGATACGCAGTATTTT
CDR3aa: CASRPYRASTDTQYF

d_gene: .
abundance: few
j_gene: TRBJ1-5
v_gene: TRBV7-2
CDR3nt: TGTGCCAGCAGCTTATCGGCACAGCATAATCAGCCCCAGCATTTT
CDR3aa: CASSLSAQHNQPQHF

d_gene: .
abundance: .
j_gene: TRBJ2-3
v_gene: TRBV19
CDR3nt: TGTGCCAGTACTGGAGGAGCAGGGGATACGCAGTATTTT
CDR3aa: CASTGGAGDTQYF

d_gene: .
abundance: few
j_gene: TRBJ2-1
v_gene: TRBV28
CDR3nt: TGTGCCAGCAGTTTGGCCGAATGGGGGCCCTTGGCTAATGAGCAGTTCTTC
CDR3aa: CASSLAEWGPLANEQFF

d_gene: .
abundance: once
j_gene: TRBJ2-3
v_gene: TRBV24-1
CDR3nt: TGTGCCACCAGTACCTCCTCCGGTCGCGGAGATACGCAGTATTTT
CDR3aa: CATSTSSGRGDTQYF

d_gene: TRBD1
abundance: many
j_gene: TRBJ2-1
v_gene: TRBV28
CDR3nt: TGTGCCAGCAGTACTCTCACCGGGACAGGGCGAGCGGGCTACAATGAGCAGTTCTTC
CDR3aa: CASSTLTGTGRAGYNEQFF

d_gene: .
abundance: few
j_gene: TRBJ2-1
v_gene: TRBV7-9
CDR3nt: TGTGCCAGCAGCTCAAACCCGGGAATCTTGAATGAGCAGTTCTTC
CDR3aa: CASSSNPGILNEQFF

d_gene: .
abundance: few
j_gene: TRBJ1-2
v_gene: TRBV11-2
CDR3nt: TGTGCCAGCAGCTTAGAAGTCCGCTTCGAGGGCTACACCTTC
CDR3aa: CASSLEVRFEGYTF

d_gene: .
abundance: many
j_gene: TRBJ2-5
v_gene: TRBV5-1
CDR3nt: TGCGCCAGCAGCTTGGATACAGGCCACCAAGAGACCCAGTACTTC
CDR3aa: CASSLDTGHQETQYF

d_gene: .
abundance: few
j_gene: TRBJ2-1
v_gene: TRBV27
CDR3nt: TGTGCCAGCAGTTTACCCCCCGAGCAGTTCTTC
CDR3aa: CASSLPPEQFF

d_gene: .
abundance: .
j_gene: TRBJ2-3
v_gene: TRBV7-2
CDR3nt: TGTGCCTTAGATACGCAGTATTTT
CDR3aa: CALDTQYF

d_gene: .
abundance: many
j_gene: TRBJ2-7
v_gene: TRBV13
CDR3nt: TGTGCCAGCAGCGGTCCGGGACGGGACTACGAGCAGTACTTC
CDR3aa: CASSGPGRDYEQYF

d_gene: .
abundance: many
j_gene: TRBJ2-1
v_gene: TRBV7-3
CDR3nt: TGTGCCAGCAGCTTAGGTTCTGGGGCTTATGAGCAGTTCTTC
CDR3aa: CASSLGSGAYEQFF

d_gene: .
abundance: many
j_gene: TRBJ1-5
v_gene: TRBV6-1
CDR3nt: TGTGCCAGCAGTTTATCGGCGCTCAATCAGCCCCAGCATTTT
CDR3aa: CASSLSALNQPQHF

d_gene: .
abundance: once
j_gene: TRBJ1-3
v_gene: TRBV9
CDR3nt: TGTGCCAGCAGCGTAGGAGACACCATATATTTT
CDR3aa: CASSVGDTIYF

d_gene: .
abundance: many
j_gene: TRBJ2-1
v_gene: TRBV11-1
CDR3nt: TGTGCCAGCCGGTCGTTGAATGAGCAGTTCTTC
CDR3aa: CASRSLNEQFF

d_gene: TRBD1
abundance: few
j_gene: TRBJ1-6
v_gene: TRBV19
CDR3nt: TGTGCCAGTAGTATACGTCAGGGGGCCCTGTCACCCCTCCACTTT
CDR3aa: CASSIRQGALSPLHF

d_gene: TRBD2
abundance: few
j_gene: TRBJ2-7
v_gene: TRBV7-8
CDR3nt: TGTGCCAGCAGCTCCCGCCGAGCTAGCGGGTACAATGAGCAGTACTTC
CDR3aa: CASSSRRASGYNEQYF

d_gene: TRBD2
abundance: many
j_gene: TRBJ2-5
v_gene: TRBV28
CDR3nt: TGTGCCAGCAGCCGGGGACTAGCCAGGGAGACCCAGTACTTC
CDR3aa: CASSRGLARETQYF

d_gene: .
abundance: few
j_gene: TRBJ2-7
v_gene: TRBV19
CDR3nt: TGTGCCAGTAGTAAACTTCCCGCCCACGAGCAGTACTTC
CDR3aa: CASSKLPAHEQYF

d_gene: .
abundance: few
j_gene: TRBJ1-4
v_gene: TRBV9
CDR3nt: TGTGCCAGCAGCGTAGCGGGTCCTAATGAAAAACTGTTTTTT
CDR3aa: CASSVAGPNEKLFF

d_gene: TRBD2
abundance: few
j_gene: TRBJ2-1
v_gene: TRBV6-4
CDR3nt: TGTGCCAGCAGTAGACTAGCGGGGGATTACGATGAGCAGTTCTTC
CDR3aa: CASSRLAGDYDEQFF

d_gene: .
abundance: many
j_gene: TRBJ1-6
v_gene: TRBV27
CDR3nt: TGTGCCAGCAGTTTTGGGCTAGGTTATAATTCACCCCTCCACTTT
CDR3aa: CASSFGLGYNSPLHF

d_gene: .
abundance: .
j_gene: TRBJ2-1
v_gene: TRBV18
CDR3nt: TGTGCCAGCTCGGCCCGAGGGGCCGACAATGAGCAGTTCTTC
CDR3aa: CASSARGADNEQFF

d_gene: .
abundance: many
j_gene: TRBJ1-6
v_gene: TRBV3-1
CDR3nt: TGTGCCAGCAGCCAAGATGGGGTTCCACTCCGATCACCCCTCCACTTT
CDR3aa: CASSQDGVPLRSPLHF

d_gene: TRBD2
abundance: .
j_gene: TRBJ2-7
v_gene: TRBV20-1
CDR3nt: TGCAGTGCTAGTGCTAGCGGGGGATACGAGCAGTACTTC
CDR3aa: CSASASGGYEQYF

d_gene: TRBD1
abundance: .
j_gene: TRBJ2-7
v_gene: TRBV12-5
CDR3nt: TGTGCTAGTGGTTTACAAACGACAGGGGCGGTGCGGGACCCCCTCGAGCAGTACTTC
CDR3aa: CASGLQTTGAVRDPLEQYF

d_gene: .
abundance: many
j_gene: TRBJ1-1
v_gene: TRBV2
CDR3nt: TGTGCCAGCGGGGGACGGCTGAACACTGAAGCTTTCTTT
CDR3aa: CASGGRLNTEAFF

d_gene: TRBD1
abundance: .
j_gene: TRBJ2-7
v_gene: TRBV7-9
CDR3nt: TGTGCCAGCAGCCCTCCGACGGGACAGGGATTGAACGAGCAGTACTTC
CDR3aa: CASSPPTGQGLNEQYF

d_gene: TRBD1
abundance: few
j_gene: TRBJ2-7
v_gene: TRBV5-1
CDR3nt: TGCGCCAGCAGCCAAAGGGACAGCGCTACGGAGCAGTACTTC
CDR3aa: CASSQRDSATEQYF

d_gene: .
abundance: many
j_gene: TRBJ1-1
v_gene: TRBV27
CDR3nt: TGTGCCAGCAGTTACCGGCGGAACACTGAAGCTTTCTTT
CDR3aa: CASSYRRNTEAFF